The sequence of this TCR beta chain was determined in a study of T cell changes during pregnancy in multiple sclerosis (dated 2019 in TCRdb). As for the study more broadly: The study examined how the T cell repertoire changed over the course of pregnancy in women with multiple sclerosis.

Preparation of the library involved the immunoSEQ multiplex PCR assay. Sourced from immuneACCESS, this table was stored by TCRdb with only in-frame sequences that have V and J called. A share of the clones is absent; for the studies checked, an unresolved V gene accounts for under half, and the remainder has no known explanation. The sample data list around 50,000 clones, and around 90% of these were observed just once. The top ten clonotypes cover about 0.6% of the sample. From cysteine to phenylalanine, the CDR3 is 16 amino acids long. Only CDR3 DNA remains: 48 bases, in frame from the first base. The germline V gene provides CDR1 MGHRA and CDR2 YSYEKL. The V end loses 0 bases and the J end loses 4 bases, and a stretch of 15 bases separates them. Details on this clone: Its antigen remains undetermined. The sample holds no much larger clone one base away, and base qualities are not on file.

The TCR originated in a female donor in good health, enrolled as a control in a pregnancy study. The chain is encoded by TRBV4-1 joined to TRBJ2-5; the D segment could be TRBD2, given 6 matching bases. The sequences come from CD4+ T cells from peripheral blood mononuclear cells, collected after pregnancy. The bases read TGCGCCAGCAGCCAAGATCCGGCGGGACGCATAGAGACCCAGTACTTC. This encodes CASSQDPAGRIETQYF.